The entry below describes one T cell receptor (beta chain). What antigen it recognizes has not been identified. No much larger clone is present one base from it, and per-base qualities are unavailable. The CDR3 regions of human TCRbeta chains were subjected to immunosequencing. Concerning the study's data processing: TCRs in the repertoires were compared against a reference library of SARS-CoV-2-specific TCRs that had been generated with the MIRA antigen-specificity platform. Breadth was defined as the fraction of unique TCRs that were SARS-CoV-2-associated. Depth was defined as the fraction of total T cells that were SARS-CoV-2-associated. Using the MIRA data, each spike-specific TCR was mapped to the spike region that the TCR reacts to and placed in a CD4 or CD8 class. Log10-transformed breadth and depth values were compared by one-way ANOVA with Sidak's multiple comparisons tests. Drawn from immuneACCESS, this table holds only the in-frame rearrangements with V and J called that TCRdb kept. Clones are partly lost; checked studies trace under half to an unresolved V gene and leave the rest unexplained. V, J and clone size reflect that table, while D and trimming were determined from the DNA. The table for this sample lists about 95,000 clones; about 89% of them were counted only once. Together, the top ten hold roughly 4% of the sample.

As encoded in the germline V gene, CDR1 is MGHRA while CDR2 is YSYEKL. Trimmed from V: 4 bases; trimmed from J: 7 bases; junction bases lacking a gene match: 12. The CDR3, from cysteine to phenylalanine, totals 15 residues. The retained sequence is limited to the CDR3, 45 bases, with the frame set at the first base. The record originates from a study of T cell responses to AZD1222 COVID-19 vaccine (dated by TCRdb to the early 2020s). Context from the whole study: Because spike-specific TCR depth and breadth did not differ between the two schedules, AZD1222 recipients who got a second dose at roughly 4 weeks were pooled with those who got a second dose at roughly 12 weeks. A total of under 250 trial participants underwent TCR sequencing, of whom around 210 had received two doses of AZD1222 and some 25 had received two doses of the MenACWY control vaccine. Trial participants were enrolled by age into 18-55, 56-69 and 70-plus year subgroups, with 148, 28 and 57 TCR-sequenced participants respectively. What the study reported, not specific to this receptor: The vaccine-associated CD4 TCRs covered the entire spike protein, and the dominant responses fell in regions 160-218 and 743-854. No day 14 peak-response samples were available, so repertoires were characterized only after the peak T cell response. The 56-69-year group was small, and its depth increase did not reach significance, likely because of low power. Participants were mostly white British and included more females than males, and it was suggested by the authors that clonal diversity may have been underestimated. Only a handful of AZD1222 recipients were SARS-CoV-2 seropositive at baseline, limiting conclusions about previously exposed vaccinees. Reportedly, almost half of the unique spike-specific TCRs recognized epitopes lying outside the regions that are mutated in the B.1.351 and B.1.1.7 variants. After two AZD1222 doses, both the breadth and the depth of spike-specific TCRs were significantly higher than at day 0 and than in MenACWY recipients.

The sample's time point, from its label and the paper: baseline before first vaccination. Samples from vaccinated people were obtained from the UK trials COV001 and COV002, which included a single-blind randomized controlled phase 2/3 trial of AZD1222 (ChAdOx1 nCoV-19) in healthy adults. For TCRbeta chain sequencing, PBMC samples from trial participants were taken at day 0 and at day 28 after the second dose. The specimen was peripheral blood, collected on day 0 of AZD1222 vaccination. The sequence came from an adult in good health. The chain is made from TRBV4-1 and TRBJ1-1; 7 middle bases align to TRBD1. The DNA reads as follows: TGCGCCAGCAGCCTAGGCGGCAGGGGGTTAGGTGAAGCTTTCTTT. This gives the protein CASSLGGRGLGEAFF.